The 26 T cell receptor beta chains listed next were all sequenced from one sample in a study of follicular helper T cells after annual influenza vaccination. Method: immunoSEQ multiplex PCR; TCRdb's copy keeps in-frame clones and lacks some. Of more than 9,000 clones detected, about four fifths appear once; the ten largest clones hold 0.3% to 0.35%. As to time point: 2014-2015 season, 7 days after vaccination. Source: CXCR5- memory CD4+ T cells sorted from blood, taken 7 days after influenza vaccination. The receptors derive from an adult who received the influenza vaccine.

The rearrangement links TRBV11-2 to TRBJ2-7; no clear D. The length of the CDR3 is 15 residues. The V end was cut by 4 bases, the J end by 2 bases, with 15 bases between. The germline gives CDR1 SGHAT, CDR2 FQNNGV. The CDR3 coding sequence is TGTGCCAGCAGCTCCAGACCCGATCCCACCTACGAGCAGTACTTC. Its protein product is CASSSRPDPTYEQYF.

This chain connects TRBV19 to TRBJ1-2; no definite D call. CDR3 length: 14 amino acids. Looked up from germline, CDR1 is LNHDA and CDR2 is SQIVND (reference sequence). V lost 3 bases to trimming and J lost 2 bases, with 10 bases between them. The CDR3 sequence: CASSIASWNYGYTF. CDR3 DNA: TGTGCCAGTAGTATCGCATCATGGAACTATGGCTACACCTTC.

The CDR3 here is CASSVGSRVTEAFF. The CDR3 DNA follows: TGTGCCAGCAGCGTAGGAAGTAGGGTCACTGAAGCTTTCTTT. This sequence joins TRBV9 and TRBJ1-1; no definite D call. Trimming took 0 bases from V and 4 from J, leaving 10 bases between them. This CDR3 is 14 amino acids long. From germline, CDR1 is SGDLS and CDR2 YYNGEE.

This clone was found a few times. J is TRBJ1-6 and V is TRBV19; no clear D. V gave up 7 bases and J gave up 5 bases, with 9 bases separating them. Germline V gene data show CDR1 as LNHDA and CDR2 as SQIVND (reference sequence). The CDR3 is 13 amino acids. The CDR3 coding sequence is TGTGCCAGTAATCATAAAGATAATTCACCCCTCCACTTT. The encoded protein is CASNHKDNSPLHF.

The chain employs TRBV29-1 and TRBJ2-1, with D possibly matching TRBD2 (5 bases). CDR3 length: 15 amino acids. Germline lookup yields CDR1 SQVTM and CDR2 ANQGSEA. Trimming pared 1 base from V and 0 bases from J, leaving 10 bases between. DNA for the CDR3: TGCAGCGTTGAAGGCGGGCTTAGCTCCTACAATGAGCAGTTCTTC. Translated, it gives CSVEGGLSSYNEQFF.

The chain's CDR3 is CASSLTSDPNYGYTF. CDR3 DNA sequence: TGTGCCAGCAGCTTAACGTCAGATCCTAACTATGGCTACACCTTC. The chain couples TRBV7-2 to TRBJ1-2, with D hard to call. From germline, CDR1 is SGHTA and CDR2 FQGNSA. V lost 2 bases and J lost 0, with 10 bases in between. This CDR3 contains 15 residues.

The V call is TRBV19, the J call TRBJ2-1; maybe TRBD1 (6 bases). The V and J ends lost 3 bases and 7 bases respectively, with 10 bases between them. The CDR3 consists of 13 residues. Germline CDR1 is LNHDA and CDR2 is SQIVND (reference sequence). CDR3 loop: CASSIWQGNEQFF. In DNA form, the CDR3 reads TGTGCCAGTAGTATTTGGCAGGGGAATGAGCAGTTCTTC.

CDR3 coding DNA: TGTGCCAGTAGTATCTCCACGGGACGGTCGGCCTACGAGCAGTACTTC. Residues: CASSISTGRSAYEQYF. The chain uses TRBV19 and TRBJ2-7; either TRBD1 or TRBD2 may supply D (5 bases each). Trimming left V 3 bases short and J 2 bases short, with 17 bases between. This CDR3 comprises 16 residues. Germline lookup yields CDR1 LNHDA and CDR2 SQIVND (reference sequence).

The rearrangement links TRBV5-8 to TRBJ1-2; D is ambiguous. V was cut by 0 bases and J by 4 bases, with 10 bases left in between. CDR1 SGHTS and CDR2 YDEGEE come from the germline V gene. The length of the CDR3 is 14 residues. The DNA of the CDR3 is TGTGCCAGCAGCTTGGCCTTGGCAGTCTATGGCTACACCTTC. Translated: CASSLALAVYGYTF.

The rearrangement links TRBV6-1 to TRBJ2-3; TRBD2 agrees at 11 bases. V lost 1 base and J lost 5; bases outside the gene matches: 8. CDR1 is MNHNS, CDR2 SASEGT, per germline. The CDR3 length is 17 residues. The CDR3 reads CASSEGFSGGARDTQYF. CDR3 bases: TGTGCCAGCAGTGAAGGGTTTAGCGGGGGGGCCAGAGATACGCAGTATTTT.

This clone was seen just once. The rearrangement uses TRBV5-1 and TRBJ2-7; 9 bases are a match to TRBD2. Trimming cost V 4 bases and J 2 bases; bases outside gene matches: 1. The CDR3 totals 13 residues. Germline lookup yields CDR1 SGHRS and CDR2 YFSETQ. DNA for the CDR3: TGCGCCAGCAGCCCTAGCGGGGCCTACGAGCAGTACTTC. This codes for CASSPSGAYEQYF.

This clone has just a few counts. The CDR3 protein is CASRVTGVRNSPLHF. The CDR3, as DNA: TGTGCCAGCAGGGTGACAGGGGTTCGAAATTCACCCCTCCACTTT. V gene TRBV2 combines with J gene TRBJ1-6; 8 bases map to TRBD1. V lost 6 bases and J lost 7; bases outside the gene matches: 8. Germline loops: CDR1 SNHLY, CDR2 FYNNEI. The CDR3 is made up of 15 amino acids.

As concerns this clone: One junction end does not reproduce the germline sequence, and a read error may be involved. The chain has TRBV5-1 and TRBJ2-1, with D perhaps given as TRBD1 or TRBD2 (7 bases each). Germline V gene sequence: CDR1 SGHRS, CDR2 YFSETQ. This CDR3 comprises 14 residues. Written as DNA, the CDR3 is TGCGCCACCAGCGGGGACAGCTCCTACAATGAGCAGTTCTTC. This encodes CATSGDSSYNEQFF. Complete variable domain (other parts from reference TRBV5-1 and TRBJ2-1): KAGVTQTPRYLIKTRGQQVTLSCSPISGHRSVSWYQQTPGQGLQFLFEYFSETQRNKGNFPGRFSGRQFSNSRSEMNVSTLELGDSALYLCATSGDSSYNEQFFGPGTRLTVL.

This chain uses TRBV2 with TRBJ1-4, with D hard to call. The germline CDR1 and CDR2 sequences are SNHLY and FYNNEI. V lost 4 bases and J 7 bases, leaving 1 base between the germline ends. The CDR3 spans 10 residues. The CDR3 spells CASSGEKLFF. In nucleotides, the CDR3 is TGTGCCAGCAGTGGTGAAAAACTGTTTTTT.

In the case of this clone: The junction shows a germline mismatch at one end, possibly a read error. This rearrangement joins TRBV27 to TRBJ2-3; a weak D match, TRBD1 (5 bases). From germline, CDR1 is MNHEY and CDR2 SMNVEV (reference sequence). The CDR3 sequence is 16 residues long. DNA of the CDR3: TGTGCCAGCAGGCCTGACAGTTACCTCGAACTCTCAGGTTGGGTATTT. This gives the protein CASRPDSYLELSGWVF.

The V gene is TRBV5-1, the J gene TRBJ2-7; 12 bases match TRBD2. The trim removed 3 bases at V and 2 bases at J, leaving 9 bases unmatched. Germline CDR1 is SGHRS and CDR2 is YFSETQ. The CDR3 is 17 residues long. The CDR3 DNA reads TGCGCCAGCAGCTCCCGACTAGCGGGGGAGGTAGCCTACGAGCAGTACTTC. It yields the protein CASSSRLAGEVAYEQYF.

V usage is TRBV29-1 and J usage is TRBJ1-2; 8 bases align to TRBD1. The CDR3 spans 13 residues. The V gene end was trimmed by 7 bases and the J gene end by 3 bases; junction bases not matched to a gene: 7. From germline, CDR1 is SQVTM and CDR2 ANQGSEA. CDR3 protein: CSAQDRAYYGYTF. CDR3 coding DNA: TGCAGCGCACAGGACAGGGCATACTATGGCTACACCTTC.

The chain combines TRBV29-1 with TRBJ2-5; possible D gene TRBD1, 5 bases. V shed 4 bases and J shed 2 bases, with 11 bases lying between them. CDR3 length: 13 amino acids. Germline CDR1 and CDR2: SQVTM and ANQGSEA. CDR3 sequence: CSVAGSLQETQYF. In DNA, the CDR3 is TGCAGCGTTGCAGGGTCACTACAAGAGACCCAGTACTTC.

The V call is TRBV9, the J call TRBJ2-1; D call uncertain. CDR1 SGDLS and CDR2 YYNGEE come from the germline V gene. The CDR3 has 14 residues. Trimming removed 0 bases from V and 0 bases from J, with 4 bases in between. CDR3 sequence: CASSVVISYNEQFF. CDR3 sequence (DNA): TGTGCCAGCAGCGTAGTAATCTCCTACAATGAGCAGTTCTTC.

The V gene is TRBV4-2, the J gene TRBJ2-1, with 8 bases aligning to TRBD1. Germline V gene lookup returns CDR1 LGHNA and CDR2 YNFKEQ. The CDR3 is 16 residues long. Losses at the gene ends were 2 bases for V and 7 bases for J; bases not matched to a gene: 10. The CDR3 sequence is CASSQFSPGGVNEQFF. The DNA for the CDR3 is TGTGCCAGCAGCCAATTCTCCCCAGGGGGCGTAAATGAGCAGTTCTTC.

This chain uses TRBV9 with TRBJ1-1; 8 bases map to TRBD1. CDR1 is SGDLS, CDR2 YYNGEE, per germline. CDR3 length: 14 amino acids. Germline trimming cut 3 bases from V and 0 bases from J; bases unmatched to any gene: 1. CDR3 nucleotide sequence: TGTGCCAGCAGCGCGGGACAGGTGAACACTGAAGCTTTCTTT. This translates into CASSAGQVNTEAFF. Filled out from reference TRBV9 and TRBJ1-1, the complete variable domain reads DSGVTQTPKHLITATGQRVTLRCSPRSGDLSVYWYQQSLDQGLQFLIQYYNGEERAKGNILERFSAQQFPDLHSELNLSSLELGDSALYFCASSAGQVNTEAFFGQGTRLTVV.

V gene TRBV6-1 combines with J gene TRBJ2-7, with D unclear. Germline-derived CDR1 and CDR2 are MNHNS and SASEGT. This CDR3 has 14 amino acids. Deletions cut 6 bases from V and 2 bases from J, with 14 bases between. DNA for the CDR3: TGTGCCAGCAGCCCAAGAGGTTCTGCCTACGAGCAGTACTTC. Translation gives CASSPRGSAYEQYF.

The count of this clone is one. The CDR3 spells CASSPRGRVWYGYTF. In DNA form, the CDR3 reads TGTGCCAGTAGTCCTCGGGGGAGAGTTTGGTATGGCTACACCTTC. J is TRBJ1-2 and V is TRBV19, with D maybe TRBD1 (5 bases). The germline CDR1 and CDR2 sequences are LNHDA and SQIVND (reference sequence). CDR3 length: 15 residues. Trimming took off 5 bases at V and 5 bases at J, with 18 bases between the two ends.

The CDR3 here is CASSVDSSTNRGYTF. The CDR3 nucleotides are TGTGCCAGCAGCGTAGACTCGTCCACCAACAGGGGCTACACCTTC. The chain joins TRBV9 to TRBJ1-2; D may be TRBD1 (5 bases). The CDR3 extends over 15 amino acids. Germline V gene lookup returns CDR1 SGDLS and CDR2 YYNGEE. V dropped 0 bases and J dropped 8 bases, with 17 bases sitting between them.

The chain employs TRBV15 and TRBJ2-7, with D possibly being TRBD1 or TRBD2 (5 bases each). The CDR3 totals 14 residues. Germline V CDR1 and CDR2: LNHNV, YYDKDF (reference sequence). The ends were cut back, 3 bases at V and 6 bases at J, with 15 bases in the middle. CDR3 residues: CATSRGTLGAEQYF. CDR3 nucleotide sequence: TGTGCCACCAGCAGGGGGACCTTGGGAGCCGAGCAGTACTTC.

V gene TRBV11-2 combines with J gene TRBJ2-1, with 7 bases lining up with TRBD2. Germline assignment: CDR1 SGHAT and CDR2 FQNNGV. The CDR3 contains 15 residues. The V and J ends lost 2 bases and 4 bases, in that order; junction bases with no gene match: 5. CDR3 protein: CASSLRSSGYNEQFF. The DNA for the CDR3 is TGTGCCAGCAGCTTAAGGTCTAGCGGATACAATGAGCAGTTCTTC.